This is a list of T cell receptor beta chains from one sample in a study of blood T cell repertoires in COVID-19. The assay was immunoSEQ multiplex PCR, and TCRdb's table has in-frame clones only and misses some. Found here are about 190,000 clones, roughly 80% of them singletons; the top ten hold around 6.1%. The sequencing input was peripheral blood. These TCRs come from a woman aged 40-49 years with acute or convalescent COVID-19. Each CDR3 is given with its conserved first and last residue. The D gene is left open where the match is weak. Expanded clones are given a class, and other clones once, few, many or no size at all.

v_gene	j_gene	abundance	len	d_gene	CDR3nt	CDR3aa
TRBV2	TRBJ1-4	.	14	TRBD1	TGTGCCGGCAGTCCGACAGGGGGCCGTGAAAAACTGTTTTTT	CAGSPTGGREKLFF
TRBV6-1	TRBJ2-1	.	17	TRBD2	TGTGCCAGCAGTGAAAGATCGTCTAGCGGGACCTACAATGAGCAGTTCTTC	CASSERSSSGTYNEQFF
TRBV3-1/TRBV3-2	TRBJ2-5	.	16	.	TGTGCCAGCTCCCAAACCGGGGGGCCGACCAAAGAGACCCAGTACTTC	CASSQTGGPTKETQYF
TRBV20-1	TRBJ2-5	.	16	TRBD2	TGCAGTGCTAGTTCGCTAGCGGGAGGCAAGTGGGAGACCCAGTACTTC	CSASSLAGGKWETQYF
TRBV28	TRBJ2-1	.	15	.	TGTGCCAGCAGTTTCAGGCAGGTCAATTACAATGAGCAGTTCTTC	CASSFRQVNYNEQFF
TRBV7-2	TRBJ2-5	.	12	.	TGTGCCAGCAGCTTAGTTCGAGAGACCCAGTACTTC	CASSLVRETQYF
TRBV5-1	TRBJ1-5	.	16	TRBD1	TGCGCCAGCAGCCCCCTTGGACAGGGGGCTGATCAGCCCCAGCATTTT	CASSPLGQGADQPQHF
TRBV25-1	TRBJ1-3	.	15	.	TGTGCCAGCAGTGAGAACCAGGCGCCTGGAAACACCATATATTTT	CASSENQAPGNTIYF
TRBV19	TRBJ2-3	.	17	.	TGTGCCAGTAGTATGGAGGGGGCGGGTACTTTCACAGATACGCAGTATTTT	CASSMEGAGTFTDTQYF
TRBV3-1/TRBV3-2	TRBJ2-2	.	17	.	TGTGCCAGCAGCCAAGTACCGGGACAAGCCGGGCCCGGGGAGCTGTTTTTT	CASSQVPGQAGPGELFF
TRBV11-3	TRBJ2-3	.	20	TRBD2	TGTGCCAGCAGCCTTGGGACGCTAGCGGGGGGGAAGTCGAGGTCAGATACGCAGTATTTT	CASSLGTLAGGKSRSDTQYF
TRBV18	TRBJ2-5	.	14	.	TGTGCCAGCTCACCTGGACTTAACGAGGAGACCCAGTACTTC	CASSPGLNEETQYF
TRBV7-8	TRBJ1-3	.	16	TRBD1	TGTGCCAGCAGCCAGCGAGGGACAGGATCTGGAAACACCATATATTTT	CASSQRGTGSGNTIYF
TRBV5-1	TRBJ1-2	.	13	.	TGCGCCAGCAGCTTGGTAGCGGAGACGGGCTGCACCTTC	CASSLVAETGCTF
TRBV10-1	TRBJ2-7	.	14	TRBD2	TGCGCCAGCAGTGAGTCGGTGCCAGCGGGGGAGCAGTACTTC	CASSESVPAGEQYF
TRBV3-1/TRBV3-2	TRBJ1-2	.	14	.	TGTGCCAGCAGCCAAGGACGATGGAGCTATGGCTACACCTTC	CASSQGRWSYGYTF
TRBV27	TRBJ2-7	.	15	TRBD1	TGTGCCAGCAGTTTAGAATGGGACAGGGACTACGAGCAGTACTTC	CASSLEWDRDYEQYF
TRBV2	TRBJ2-5	once	11	.	TGTGCCAGCAGCTCCCTAGAGACCCAGTACTTC	CASSSLETQYF
TRBV28	TRBJ1-5	few	15	TRBD1	TGTGCCAGCAGTTTAAATGACAGGGACTATCAGCCCCAGCATTTT	CASSLNDRDYQPQHF
TRBV15	TRBJ2-2	once	15	TRBD2	TGTGCCACCAGCAGAGAAAGCGGGATCCTTGTGGAGCTGTTTTTT	CATSRESGILVELFF
TRBV28	TRBJ1-2	.	15	.	TGTGCCAGCAGACTCACAGGTGACCTTAACTATGGCTACACCTTC	CASRLTGDLNYGYTF
TRBV5-4	TRBJ2-5	.	11	.	TGTGCCAGCAGCTCGAGAGAGACCCAGTACTTC	CASSSRETQYF
TRBV28	TRBJ1-2	once	14	.	TGTGCCAGCAGTTTATATCCCCAGAACTATGGCTACACCTTC	CASSLYPQNYGYTF
TRBV4-1	TRBJ1-2	.	14	TRBD1	TGCGCCAGCAGCCAAGGGGACAGGGGTTATGGCTACACCTTC	CASSQGDRGYGYTF